The sequence of this T cell receptor (beta chain) was determined in a study of blood T cell repertoires in COVID-19. Study details: Acute and convalescent COVID-19 specimens originated in the United States, Italy and Spain. PBMCs, B-cell-depleted T cells, or T cells provided the cDNA or gDNA that made up the material.

Germline V gives CDR1 SGHDT, CDR2 YYEEEE. CDR3 length equals 17 residues. The germline V and J ends were trimmed by 0 bases and 0 bases, with 13 bases remaining between them. In the original analysis: The assay estimated nucleated cells by amplifying reference gene primers. Clones were sequenced by immunoSEQ multiplex PCR, and TCRdb holds only the in-frame ones, with some missing. V and J calls and clone size are given by that table; D and trimming were obtained from the DNA. In the table there are about 80,000 clones, around 79% of which are singletons. This sequence originates from a man older than 75 with acute or convalescent COVID-19. The sample consisted of peripheral blood. The V and J genes are TRBV5-6 and TRBJ1-3, with D tentatively TRBD1 (5 bases). The CDR3 is CASSLAGGLRSGNTIYF. CDR3 coding DNA: TGTGCCAGCAGCTTGGCGGGGGGACTCCGCTCTGGAAACACCATATATTTT.